The 25 T cell receptor beta chains given below trace back to one sample, sequenced in a study of cytomegalovirus exposure and HLA in healthy donors. The PCR used 60 Vbeta and 13 Jbeta primers. The repertoire was sequenced with immunoSEQ multiplex PCR; TCRdb's copy has only in-frame clones and lacks some. Here the sample spans about 180,000 clones, over 75% being singletons. Sequencing was carried out using PBMCs. The receptors here all came from a woman aged 30 to 39 in good health and CMV-seronegative.

This clone was detected only a few times. This chain connects TRBV2 to TRBJ1-1; D is uncertain. The ends were cut back, 11 bases at V and 1 base at J, with 8 bases in the middle. Germline CDR1 reads SNHLY; CDR2 reads FYNNEI. There are 11 residues in the CDR3. The CDR3, as DNA: TGTGCCGGCCGACAGAACACTGAAGCTTTCTTT. Its translation: CAGRQNTEAFF.

The rearrangement uses TRBV6-6 and TRBJ2-5; D is possibly TRBD1 (5 bases). CDR1 is MNHNY, CDR2 SVGAGI, per germline (reference sequence). The CDR3 totals 13 residues. Trimming shortened V by 4 bases and J by 4 bases, and 10 bases separated the two germline ends. The CDR3, as DNA: TGTGCCAGCAGTTCAGGGATAGGAGAGACCCAGTACTTC. Translated, it gives CASSSGIGETQYF.

CDR3 residues: CASSYRGFPYEQYF. The CDR3 coding sequence is TGTGCCAGCAGTTACAGGGGTTTTCCCTACGAGCAGTACTTC. The genes are TRBV6-6 and TRBJ2-7; D is perhaps TRBD1 (5 bases). This CDR3 spans 14 amino acids. Germline V gene data show CDR1 as MNHNY and CDR2 as SVGAGI (reference sequence). V lost 2 bases to trimming and J lost 2 bases, with 10 bases between them.

This chain uses TRBV5-1 with TRBJ1-2, with 7 bases fitting TRBD1. Germline CDR1 reads SGHRS; CDR2 reads YFSETQ. This CDR3 has 14 amino acids. Trimming took 0 bases from V and 5 from J; bases not matched to a gene: 4. The CDR3 DNA is TGCGCCAGCAGCTTGGGACAGGGATTTTATGGCTACACCTTC. Its translation is CASSLGQGFYGYTF.

The V and J genes are TRBV18 and TRBJ2-3; D gene unclear. The germline gives CDR1 KGHSH, CDR2 LQKENI. The CDR3 sequence is 13 residues long. V lost 3 bases and J 6 bases, leaving 10 bases between the germline ends. The CDR3 DNA sequence: TGTGCCAGCTCACCCCCTTACACGGATACGCAGTATTTT. Protein product: CASSPPYTDTQYF.

The chain is built from TRBV6-1 and TRBJ1-2, with 8 bases lining up with TRBD1. The CDR3 spans 14 residues. Trimming removed 1 base from V and 4 bases from J; junction bases left unmatched: 2. CDR1 and CDR2 (germline): MNHNS, SASEGT. CDR3 nucleotide sequence: TGTGCCAGCAGTGAAGTCGGACAGGGCTATGGCTACACCTTC. Amino acid sequence: CASSEVGQGYGYTF.

The V gene is TRBV2, the J gene TRBJ2-7; 8 nucleotides line up with TRBD2. This CDR3 has 14 amino acids. Trimming at V came to 8 bases and at J to 5 bases, leaving 11 bases not matched to a gene. The germline gives CDR1 SNHLY, CDR2 FYNNEI. The CDR3 here is CASVSGGSSDEQYF. As DNA, the CDR3 is TGTGCCAGCGTGTCGGGGGGGAGTAGCGACGAGCAGTACTTC.

The chain is built from TRBV6-5 and TRBJ2-5; 7 nucleotides align to TRBD2. V shed 5 bases and J 5 bases; nucleotides not matched to a gene: 5. The germline gives CDR1 MNHEY, CDR2 SVGAGI. The CDR3 extends over 13 amino acids. For the CDR3, the DNA is TGTGCCAGCAGTATGGGGGGGTCGGAGACCCAGTACTTC. It translates to CASSMGGSETQYF.

This clone was seen a few times. Here the CDR3 reads CASSLVIGGNEKLFF. CDR3 nucleotide sequence: TGTGCCAGCAGCTTAGTTATAGGGGGTAATGAAAAACTGTTTTTT. The chain has TRBV7-2 and TRBJ1-4, with D tentatively TRBD1 (6 bases). Trimming cost V 1 base and J 4 bases, with 10 bases left between them. Germline CDR1 SGHTA, CDR2 FQGNSA. The CDR3 length is 15 residues.

The chain carries TRBV9 and TRBJ1-4; D is perhaps TRBD1 (5 bases). The CDR3 consists of 14 residues. Germline CDR1 is SGDLS and CDR2 is YYNGEE. V was pared by 0 bases and J by 8 bases, with 11 bases between. CDR3 nucleotides: TGTGCCAGCAGCGTAGTAGGGGCAGGCGAAAAACTGTTTTTT. Amino acids: CASSVVGAGEKLFF.

The J gene is TRBJ1-2, the V gene TRBV29-1; TRBD1 might be the D (5 bases). This CDR3 has 15 amino acids. Germline V gives CDR1 SQVTM, CDR2 ANQGSEA. V lost 2 bases, J lost 2 bases, and 15 bases lay in between. For the CDR3, the DNA is TGCAGCGTTGAATCCCCCCTGGGGCAGAACTATGGCTACACCTTC. Its protein product is CSVESPLGQNYGYTF.

The chain has TRBV29-1 and TRBJ2-1, with 7 bases aligning to TRBD1. The germline gives CDR1 SQVTM, CDR2 ANQGSEA. This CDR3 contains 15 residues. V lost 6 bases to trimming and J lost 11 bases; unmatched junction nucleotides: 19. CDR3 sequence: CSVADRDPNIGQQFF. The CDR3 DNA reads TGCAGCGTGGCAGACAGGGACCCTAACATCGGACAGCAGTTCTTC.

The chain employs TRBV7-2 and TRBJ2-1; 9 bases fit TRBD2. The CDR3 spans 12 residues. The V gene's germline CDR1 is SGHTA and CDR2 FQGNSA. Unmatched junction bases numbered 3, after V lost 7 bases and J lost 8 bases. The CDR3 DNA reads TGTGCCAGCACCCCTAGCGGGGATGAGCAGTTCTTC. It yields the protein CASTPSGDEQFF.

The rearrangement uses TRBV29-1 and TRBJ1-1, with D possibly being TRBD1 (6 bases). Trimming cost V 2 bases and J 1 base, with 14 bases left between them. The CDR3 length is 15 residues. In germline, CDR1 is SQVTM, CDR2 ANQGSEA. CDR3 loop: CSVERLGGANTEAFF. In DNA form, the CDR3 reads TGCAGCGTTGAAAGGTTGGGGGGGGCGAACACTGAAGCTTTCTTT.

The rearrangement joins TRBV11-2 to TRBJ2-1, with D possibly TRBD1 on 6 matching bases. V was cut by 5 bases and J by 9 bases, with 20 bases left in between. This CDR3 is built from 15 residues. Germline V gene sequence: CDR1 SGHAT, CDR2 FQNNGV. The CDR3 here is CASSAQVRGMAEQFF. The CDR3 nucleotides read TGTGCCAGCAGCGCCCAGGTGAGGGGGATGGCTGAGCAGTTCTTC.

This rearrangement joins TRBV10-3 to TRBJ1-1; no clear D. V lost 2 bases and J lost 4, with 11 bases in between. This CDR3 comprises 14 residues. CDR1 and CDR2 from the germline V gene are ENHRY and SYGVKD. CDR3 DNA: TGTGCCATCAGTGAGAAGCCGGGTGGCACTGAAGCTTTCTTT. It yields the protein CAISEKPGGTEAFF.

DNA of the CDR3: TGTGCCAGCAGGACGACGGGGGGCGAGTACTATGGCTACACCTTC. Amino acids: CASRTTGGEYYGYTF. The V call is TRBV2, the J call TRBJ1-2; the D gene is possibly TRBD1 (6 bases). Germline assignment: CDR1 SNHLY and CDR2 FYNNEI. V was trimmed by 6 bases and J by 3 bases, leaving 17 bases between them. The length of the CDR3 is 15 residues.

The chain employs TRBV10-1 and TRBJ2-3; 8 bases fit TRBD1. CDR1 is WNHNN, CDR2 SYGVQD, per germline (reference sequence). This CDR3 comprises 15 residues. J was trimmed by 6 bases and V by 5 bases; bases with no gene match: 10. CDR3 in amino acids: CASSRETGVVDTQYF. The CDR3 DNA sequence: TGCGCCAGCAGTAGGGAGACAGGGGTGGTGGATACGCAGTATTTT.

The chain links TRBV7-2 to TRBJ1-2; 11 nucleotides match TRBD1. The CDR3 spans 16 residues. V shed 4 bases, J shed 6 bases, and the junction held 10 bases outside the gene matches. CDR1 and CDR2 from the germline V gene are SGHTA and FQGNSA. CDR3 coding DNA: TGTGCCAGCAGCTCATTAGGGGGGACAGGGGGTCATGGCTACACCTTC. This translates into CASSSLGGTGGHGYTF.

V and J are TRBV10-3 and TRBJ1-5, with 7 bases matching TRBD1. The CDR3 loop spans 14 amino acids. Germline V gives CDR1 ENHRY, CDR2 SYGVKD. J lost 7 bases, V lost 5 bases, and 8 bases had no gene match. The CDR3 region has the DNA TGTGCCATCAGTCCTACAGGGGTCGAACAGCCCCAGCATTTT. This sequence encodes CAISPTGVEQPQHF.

This CDR3 is CATSRSTGGPYEQYF. In DNA form, the CDR3 reads TGTGCCACCAGCAGAAGTACAGGGGGACCGTACGAGCAGTACTTC. The chain is built from TRBV15 and TRBJ2-7, with 8 bases lining up with TRBD1. Germline V gene sequence: CDR1 LNHNV, CDR2 YYDKDF (reference sequence). The CDR3 covers 15 residues. Trimming cost V 2 bases and J 4 bases; bases outside gene matches: 7.

This chain links TRBV15 with TRBJ2-5, with D perhaps matching TRBD1 (6 bases). Germline V gene sequence: CDR1 LNHNV, CDR2 YYDKDF (reference sequence). The length of the CDR3 is 12 residues. The chain's CDR3 is CAVNRDQETQYF. Written as DNA, the CDR3 is TGTGCAGTTAACAGGGACCAAGAGACCCAGTACTTC. Variable domain in full (rest from reference TRBV15 and TRBJ2-5): DAMVIQNPRYQVTQFGKPVTLSCSQTLNHNVMYWYQQKSSQAPKLLFHYYDKDFNNEADTPDNFQSRRPNTSFCFLDIRSPGLGDTAMYLCAVNRDQETQYFGPGTRLLVL.

This chain connects TRBV2 to TRBJ2-3, with D perhaps TRBD1 (6 bases). Germline assignment: CDR1 SNHLY and CDR2 FYNNEI. There are 13 residues in the CDR3. The germline V and J ends were trimmed by 6 bases and 6 bases, with 13 bases remaining between them. The CDR3 here is CASSLTTGDTQYF. CDR3 bases: TGTGCCAGCAGCCTTACTACAGGGGATACGCAGTATTTT.

This clone was observed a handful of times. The J gene is TRBJ1-1, the V gene TRBV18; 10 bases map to TRBD1. Germline-derived CDR1 and CDR2 are KGHSH and LQKENI. The length of the CDR3 is 16 residues. The trim removed 3 bases at V and 1 base at J, leaving 5 bases unmatched. CDR3 protein: CASSPLDRGQNTEAFF. The CDR3 DNA reads TGTGCCAGCTCACCGCTAGACAGGGGGCAGAACACTGAAGCTTTCTTT.

The J gene is TRBJ2-1, the V gene TRBV5-1; 9 bases are a match to TRBD2. The CDR3 runs to 15 residues. V was clipped by 4 bases and J by 9 bases; unmatched bases: 11. CDR1 and CDR2 (germline): SGHRS, YFSETQ. CDR3 amino acids: CASSGDSGGLVEQFF. The CDR3 DNA reads as TGCGCCAGCAGCGGTGATAGCGGGGGCCTCGTTGAGCAGTTCTTC.